This T cell receptor (beta chain) appears in the sequencing data of a study of tumor T cells in aggressive B-cell lymphoma. Germline V gives CDR1 KGHSH, CDR2 LQKENI. This CDR3 is built from 14 residues. Trimming removed 4 bases from V and 6 bases from J, with 15 bases in between. Assay used: immunoSEQ multiplex PCR; TCRdb lists only in-frame clones, some missing. This table holds some 3,500 clones, roughly 93% found once. The source material was tumor tissue. The chain recombines TRBV18 with TRBJ1-2; a possible D gene is TRBD1 (6 bases). The source of this sequence is an adult with diffuse large B cell lymphoma. The CDR3 nucleotides read TGTGCCAGCTCACTACAGGGCGATCGTGATGGCTACACCTTC. Its translation: CASSLQGDRDGYTF.